This record covers a single T cell receptor beta chain. These data belong to a study of tumor-infiltrating lymphocytes in primary liver carcinoma. Germline V gives CDR1 SGHRS, CDR2 YFSETQ. This CDR3 has 15 amino acids. V shed 3 bases and J 10 bases; nucleotides not matched to a gene: 14. Between roughly 17 and 31 mg of unsorted bulk tissue served as the source from which RNA and DNA were co-extracted. Total RNA amounting to roughly 0.5 ug was the source from which TCR beta cDNA was made with a constant-region primer. Libraries for TCR beta were built through three nested multiplex PCR rounds, which together made up a slightly modified ARM-PCR procedure. TRBV1-TRBV30 forward primers paired with a C-beta reverse primer drove the first two PCR rounds, ten to eleven cycles each. TCRdb re-analysed the multiplex PCR reads in MiXCR, keeping a single row per CDR3 protein. Found here are about 100,000 distinct CDR3 sequences, 55% to 70% of them singletons; the top ten hold more than 8%.

The receptor was derived from a woman aged 55-70 years with primary liver carcinoma and hepatitis B virus infection. The V and J genes are TRBV5-1 and TRBJ2-3; 7 bases map to TRBD2. Sequencing was carried out using liver tumor tissue from sampling region 5. Stated subset: tumor region T5, tumor centre. Here the CDR3 DNA reads TGCGCCAGCAGCTCGGTGGCTAGCGGCTACTTTGCGCAGTATTTT. It specifies CASSSVASGYFAQYF.